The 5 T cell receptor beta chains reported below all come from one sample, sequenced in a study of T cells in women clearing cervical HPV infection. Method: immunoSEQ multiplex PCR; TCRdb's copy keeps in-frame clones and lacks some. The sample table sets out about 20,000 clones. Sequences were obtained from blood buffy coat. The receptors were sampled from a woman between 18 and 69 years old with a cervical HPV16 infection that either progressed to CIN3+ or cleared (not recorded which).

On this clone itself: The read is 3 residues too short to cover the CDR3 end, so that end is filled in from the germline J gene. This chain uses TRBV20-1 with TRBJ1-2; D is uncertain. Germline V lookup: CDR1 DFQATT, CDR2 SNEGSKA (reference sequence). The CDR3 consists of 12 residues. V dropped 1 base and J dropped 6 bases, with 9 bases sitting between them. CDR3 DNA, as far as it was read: TGCAGTGCTAGAGTTATGAGGGATGGC. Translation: CSARVMRDG. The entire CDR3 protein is CSARVMRDGYTF.

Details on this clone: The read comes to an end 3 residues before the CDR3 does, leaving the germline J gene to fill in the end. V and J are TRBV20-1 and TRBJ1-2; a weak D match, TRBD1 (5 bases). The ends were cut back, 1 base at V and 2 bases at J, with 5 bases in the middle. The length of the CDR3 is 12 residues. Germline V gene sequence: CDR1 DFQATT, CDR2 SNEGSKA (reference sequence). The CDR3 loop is CSARGTNYGYTF. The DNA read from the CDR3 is TGCAGTGCTAGAGGGACAAACTATGGC.

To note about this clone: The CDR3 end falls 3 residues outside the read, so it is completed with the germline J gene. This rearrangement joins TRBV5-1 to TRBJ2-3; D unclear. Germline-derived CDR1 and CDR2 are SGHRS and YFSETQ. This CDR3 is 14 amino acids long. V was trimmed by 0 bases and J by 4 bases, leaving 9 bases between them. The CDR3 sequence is CASSLVPEADTQYF. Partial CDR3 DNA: TGCGCCAGCAGCTTGGTTCCAGAAGCAGATACG.

CDR3 in amino acids: CASSEGTGIYTQYF. The sequenced CDR3 bases are TGTGCCAGCAGTGAGGGGACAGGGATTTATACG. The chain recombines TRBV6-1 with TRBJ2-3, with TRBD1 matching over 9 bases. The read gets to within 3 residues of the CDR3 end, and the germline J gene fills in the rest. This CDR3 contains 14 residues. In germline, CDR1 is MNHNS, CDR2 SASEGT. V shed 3 bases, J shed 7 bases, and the junction held 5 bases outside the gene matches.

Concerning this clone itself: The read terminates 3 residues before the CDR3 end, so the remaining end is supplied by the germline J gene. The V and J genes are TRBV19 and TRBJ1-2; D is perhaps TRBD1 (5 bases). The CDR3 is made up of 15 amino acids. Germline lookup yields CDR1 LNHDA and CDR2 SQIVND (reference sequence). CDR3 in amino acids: CASSGGLAGEYDYTF. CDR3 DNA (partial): TGTGCCAGTAGTGGCGGACTAGCGGGGGAATACGAC.